Listed below are T cell receptor beta chains from one sample, sequenced in a study of T cell repertoires in cytomegalovirus infection. From the reads, TCRdb called clonotypes with MiXCR, one entry per CDR3 protein. The repertoire holds around 900,000 distinct CDR3 sequences, with 30% to 40% as singletons. These receptors are not linked to any known antigen. The material sequenced was cultured CD8+ T cells from PBMCs, taken from culture after CMV antigen stimulation. Every receptor here comes from a human donor in good health (CMV status not recorded). Some clones in this sample may be carry-over from other donors' samples. The CDR3 runs from the conserved cysteine through the conserved F or W. Each record gives: D gene, clone size, V gene, J gene, CDR3 protein, CDR3 DNA. D genes are given only for firm matches. Size is stated for part of the rows, as once, few or many counts, or as a class when the clone is expanded.

NA	few	TRBV5-1	TRBJ2-5	CASSSTRTDSKETQYF	TGCGCCAGCAGCTCGACACGGACGGACAGTAAAGAGACCCAGTACTTC
NA	NA	TRBV7-9	TRBJ2-5	CASSGPRGQETQYF	TGTGCCAGCAGCGGACCGAGGGGCCAAGAGACCCAGTACTTC
TRBD2	few	TRBV12-5	TRBJ2-1	CASGLTGRDEQFF	TGTGCTAGTGGTTTGACGGGGAGGGATGAGCAGTTCTTC
TRBD1	NA	TRBV4-3	TRBJ1-2	CASSQDGSYRGSYYGYTF	TGCGCCAGCAGCCAAGACGGTAGTTACAGGGGGTCTTACTATGGCTATACCTTC
NA	NA	TRBV6-2/TRBV6-3	TRBJ1-5	CASSRTYVQPQHF	TGTGCCAGCAGCCGCACTTACGTTCAGCCCCAGCATTTT
NA	NA	TRBV24-1	TRBJ2-2	CATSDQRSEGSNTGELFF	TGTGCCACCAGTGACCAACGATCGGAGGGTTCGAACACCGGGGAGCTGTTTTTT
TRBD2	few	TRBV6-2/TRBV6-3	TRBJ2-1	CASSQEGLAFYNEQFF	TGTGCCAGCAGCCAAGAGGGACTAGCGTTTTACAATGAGCAGTTCTTC
NA	many	TRBV12-5	TRBJ2-1	CASGQGIEQFF	TGTGCTAGTGGCCAGGGGATTGAGCAGTTCTTC
TRBD1	NA	TRBV2	TRBJ2-5	CASSALLRTGDQETQYF	TGTGCCAGCAGTGCTCTCTTGCGGACAGGGGATCAAGAGACCCAGTACTTC
TRBD1	NA	TRBV27	TRBJ1-2	CASSQQGMPVLGYTF	TGTGCCAGCAGTCAACAGGGGATGCCGGTACTTGGCTACACCTTC
NA	few	TRBV27	TRBJ2-7	CASSFGTPNYEQYF	TGTGCCAGCAGTTTCGGGACACCGAACTACGAGCAGTACTTC
NA	many	TRBV6-1	TRBJ2-7	CASSPTSQGYEQYF	TGTGCCAGCAGTCCCACCTCACAGGGATACGAGCAGTACTTC
NA	few	TRBV5-5	TRBJ2-3	CASSPDQGPDTQYF	TGTGCCAGCAGCCCTGACCAGGGACCAGATACGCAGTATTTT
NA	NA	TRBV4-1	TRBJ2-7	CASSHPTERSSYEQYF	TGCGCCAGCAGCCATCCGACTGAGAGGAGCTCCTACGAGCAGTACTTC
NA	NA	TRBV19	TRBJ2-7	CASSITGYSYEQYF	TGTGCCAGTAGTATAACAGGGTACTCCTACGAGCAGTACTTC
TRBD1	few	TRBV12-3/TRBV12-4	TRBJ1-1	CASSVTGMGTEAFF	TGTGCCAGCAGCGTGACAGGGATGGGCACTGAAGCTTTCTTT
NA	NA	TRBV7-6	TRBJ2-3	CASSPRPGTDTQYF	TGTGCCAGCAGCCCAAGGCCTGGCACAGATACGCAGTATTTT
NA	few	TRBV10-3	TRBJ2-5	CAISESGRGEETQYF	TGTGCCATCAGTGAGTCAGGGCGGGGAGAAGAGACCCAGTACTTC
NA	few	TRBV6-6	TRBJ1-2	CASSGSSHYGYTF	TGTGCCAGCAGCGGGAGTTCCCACTATGGCTACACCTTC
NA	NA	TRBV6-5	TRBJ2-3	CASSYRTEPDTQYF	TGTGCCAGCAGTTACCGGACAGAACCAGATACGCAGTATTTT
TRBD1	many	TRBV7-6	TRBJ2-2	CASAPGQAITGELFF	TGTGCCAGCGCACCGGGACAGGCCATAACCGGGGAGCTGTTTTTT
TRBD2	NA	TRBV5-1	TRBJ2-3	CASSGLAGGSIDTQYF	TGCGCCAGCAGCGGACTAGCGGGGGGAAGCATAGATACGCAGTATTTT
NA	NA	TRBV7-6	TRBJ2-7	CASSGESAYEQYF	TGTGCCAGCAGCGGAGAAAGTGCCTACGAGCAGTACTTC
NA	few	TRBV7-9	TRBJ1-2	CASEARSFRLDGYTF	TGTGCCAGCGAGGCGAGGAGTTTCAGACTTGATGGCTACACCTTC
NA	NA	TRBV19	TRBJ1-1	CATSHGEGYTEAFF	TGTGCCACCTCGCACGGGGAGGGATACACTGAAGCTTTCTTT
NA	NA	TRBV15	TRBJ1-1	CATRLGTVEAFF	TGTGCCACCAGGTTGGGCACGGTTGAAGCTTTCTTT
TRBD2	few	TRBV13	TRBJ2-2	CASSLGLAGDTGELFF	TGTGCCAGCAGCTTAGGCCTAGCGGGGGACACCGGGGAGCTGTTTTTT
NA	NA	TRBV7-6	TRBJ1-1	CASSLVLTTEAFF	TGTGCCAGCAGCTTAGTCTTAACCACTGAAGCTTTCTTT
NA	few	TRBV7-9	TRBJ2-7	CASSVDREQYF	TGTGCCAGCAGCGTCGACAGGGAGCAGTACTTC
NA	few	TRBV4-1	TRBJ2-1	CASSHLRGREQFF	TGCGCCAGCAGCCACCTACGTGGACGGGAGCAGTTCTTC
NA	NA	TRBV7-9	TRBJ2-7	CASSLVRTNTYEQYF	TGTGCCAGCAGCTTAGTCAGGACAAATACCTACGAGCAGTACTTC
TRBD2	few	TRBV13	TRBJ2-4	CASSHRSGRGLPSEQYF	TGTGCCAGCAGCCATAGGTCAGGACGGGGACTACCTTCCGAACAGTACTTC
TRBD2	NA	TRBV6-2/TRBV6-3	TRBJ2-1	CASSSGLAGWGQFF	TGTGCCAGCAGTTCGGGACTAGCGGGGTGGGGGCAGTTCTTC
NA	few	TRBV12-5	TRBJ2-5	CASGFGQEQETQYF	TGTGCTAGTGGTTTTGGGCAGGAGCAAGAGACCCAGTACTTC
NA	NA	TRBV7-8	TRBJ1-6	CVSSLAHTGFGSPLHF	TGTGTCAGCAGCTTAGCTCATACGGGATTTGGTTCACCCCTCCACTTT
NA	NA	TRBV7-9	TRBJ1-2	CASSLPQVYGYTF	TGTGCCAGCAGCCTACCCCAGGTCTATGGCTACACCTTC
NA	few	TRBV19	TRBJ2-1	CASSKPNGDEQFF	TGTGCCAGTAGTAAGCCCAACGGGGATGAGCAGTTCTTC
TRBD2	NA	TRBV10-3	TRBJ2-1	CAISEAVAGANEQFF	TGTGCCATCAGTGAGGCGGTAGCGGGGGCGAATGAGCAGTTCTTC
TRBD2	NA	TRBV7-6	TRBJ2-7	CASNSGGHEQYF	TGTGCCAGCAATAGCGGGGGCCACGAGCAGTACTTC
NA	NA	TRBV27	TRBJ2-1	CASSFAGNNEQFF	TGTGCCAGCAGTTTCGCTGGTAACAATGAGCAGTTCTTC
NA	few	TRBV6-1	TRBJ1-1	CATVLEGTEAFF	TGTGCCACCGTCCTGGAGGGTACTGAAGCTTTCTTT
NA	NA	TRBV15	TRBJ2-2	CATSRDKGTGELFF	TGTGCCACCAGCAGAGATAAGGGGACCGGGGAGCTGTTTTTT
NA	NA	TRBV12-5	TRBJ2-1	CASGGDGLEQFF	TGTGCTAGTGGAGGGGACGGTCTTGAGCAGTTCTTC
NA	NA	TRBV6-8	TRBJ2-2	CASSYSGLAGELFF	TGTGCCAGCAGTTACTCGGGGCTGGCGGGGGAGCTGTTTTTT
NA	few	TRBV4-2	TRBJ1-5	CASSQEAAGSNQPQHF	TGTGCCAGCAGCCAAGAGGCAGCCGGGAGCAATCAGCCCCAGCATTTT
NA	NA	TRBV19	TRBJ2-7	CASSMGSGRQYF	TGTGCCAGTAGTATGGGCTCAGGGAGGCAGTACTTC
TRBD1	few	TRBV27	TRBJ2-3	CASIGGQGGYF	TGTGCCAGCATCGGTGGACAGGGGGGGTATTTT
TRBD2	many	TRBV7-2	TRBJ2-4	CASSTSGGAKNIQYF	TGTGCCAGCAGCACAAGCGGGGGGGCTAAAAACATTCAGTACTTC
NA	few	TRBV6-5	TRBJ1-4	CASFEGYGEKLFF	TGTGCCAGTTTCGAAGGTTACGGTGAAAAACTGTTTTTT
NA	NA	TRBV4-1	TRBJ2-2	CASSQGIGNTGELFF	TGCGCCAGCAGCCAAGGAATAGGAAACACCGGGGAGCTGTTTTTT
NA	many	TRBV12-3/TRBV12-4	TRBJ2-1	CASSPTLGSYNNEQFF	TGTGCCAGCAGCCCAACCTTGGGCAGTTACAACAATGAGCAGTTCTTC
NA	NA	TRBV6-2/TRBV6-3	TRBJ2-2	CASSYPLGPNTGELFF	TGTGCCAGCAGTTACCCGTTGGGGCCGAACACCGGGGAGCTGTTTTTT
NA	NA	TRBV12-3/TRBV12-4	TRBJ2-2	CASSTTAIGALNTGELFF	TGTGCCAGCAGTACCACTGCTATCGGGGCCCTAAACACCGGGGAGCTGTTTTTT
NA	NA	TRBV7-6	TRBJ1-4	CASSLGPLNEKLFF	TGTGCCAGCAGCCTCGGACCGCTTAATGAAAAACTGTTTTTT
NA	NA	TRBV3-1	TRBJ1-1	CASSLSNDRGSTEAFF	TGTGCCAGCAGCCTATCTAACGACCGGGGAAGCACTGAAGCTTTCTTT
NA	few	TRBV27	TRBJ1-3	CASSLSWGDSGNTIYF	TGTGCCAGCAGTTTATCGTGGGGTGACTCTGGAAACACCATATATTTT
TRBD1	NA	TRBV5-6	TRBJ2-3	CASSLGQGAISDTQYF	TGTGCCAGCAGCTTGGGGCAGGGGGCTATCTCAGATACGCAGTATTTT
NA	many	TRBV11-3	TRBJ1-1	CASSLGWGDGDMNTEAFF	TGTGCCAGCAGCTTAGGATGGGGAGACGGAGACATGAACACTGAAGCTTTCTTT
NA	few	TRBV7-6	TRBJ2-2	CASSPRQGGYTGELFF	TGTGCCAGCAGCCCGAGACAGGGAGGGTACACCGGGGAGCTGTTTTTT
NA	many	TRBV7-8	TRBJ1-5	CASSLEGSYSNQPQHF	TGTGCCAGCAGCTTAGAGGGATCCTATAGCAATCAGCCCCAGCATTTT